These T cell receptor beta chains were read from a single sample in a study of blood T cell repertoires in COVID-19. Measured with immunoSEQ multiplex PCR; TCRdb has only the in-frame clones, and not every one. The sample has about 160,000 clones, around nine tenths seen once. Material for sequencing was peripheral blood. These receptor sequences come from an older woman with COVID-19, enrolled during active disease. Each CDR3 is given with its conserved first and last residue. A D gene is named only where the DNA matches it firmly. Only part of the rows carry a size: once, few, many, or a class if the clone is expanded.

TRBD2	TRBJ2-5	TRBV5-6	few	TGTGCCAGCAGCTTTAGCGGGGGGGCCTTCGTAAAGACCCAGTACTTC	CASSFSGGAFVKTQYF
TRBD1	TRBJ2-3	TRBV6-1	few	TGTGCCAGCAGTGAACAGGGACAGGGGTACACAGATACGCAGTATTTT	CASSEQGQGYTDTQYF
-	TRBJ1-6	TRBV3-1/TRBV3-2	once	TGTGCCAGCAGCCAAACAGGAAATAATTCACCCCTCCACTTT	CASSQTGNNSPLHF
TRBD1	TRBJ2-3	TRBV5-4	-	TGTGCCAGCAGCTCCCAGACAGGGGGCACAGATACGCAGTATTTT	CASSSQTGGTDTQYF
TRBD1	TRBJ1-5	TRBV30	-	TGTGCCTGGGAAGGAAGACAGGGTCGAGGGGTAACCAATCAGCCCCAGCATTTT	CAWEGRQGRGVTNQPQHF
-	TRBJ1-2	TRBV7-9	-	TGTGCCAGCAGACCCTCATTATGGGGGGGCCCCTCGAACTATGGCTACACCTTC	CASRPSLWGGPSNYGYTF
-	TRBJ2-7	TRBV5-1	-	TGCGCCAGCAGCTTGGGACAGACTCTCTCCTACGAGCAGTACTTC	CASSLGQTLSYEQYF
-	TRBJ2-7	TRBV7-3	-	TGTGCCAGCAGCTTAACGACAGTTGGCGAGCAGTACTTC	CASSLTTVGEQYF
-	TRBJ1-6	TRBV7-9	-	TGTGCCAGCAGCTCGGCGGGTGCCTATAATTCACCCCTCCACTTT	CASSSAGAYNSPLHF
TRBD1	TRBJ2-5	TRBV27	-	TGTGCCAGCACCACGACAGGGGGCCGGGGGACCCAGTACTTC	CASTTTGGRGTQYF
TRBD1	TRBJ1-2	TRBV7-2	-	TGTGCCAGCATCTCTCAGGGGGGAGATGGCTACACCTTC	CASISQGGDGYTF
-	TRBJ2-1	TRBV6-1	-	TGTGCCAGCAGTGAGGGGGGACAGGAGCAGTTCTTC	CASSEGGQEQFF
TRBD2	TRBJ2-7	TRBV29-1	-	TGCAGCGTCCAGATAGCGGGGGGCACAACCTACGAGCAGTACTTC	CSVQIAGGTTYEQYF
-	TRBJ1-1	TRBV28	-	TGTGCCAGCAGTTTATCGGCTGAAGCTTTCTTT	CASSLSAEAFF
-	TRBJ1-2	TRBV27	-	TGTGCCGGGGGGGGGACCAAGGGCTACACCTTC	CAGGGTKGYTF
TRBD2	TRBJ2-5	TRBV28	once	TGTGCCAGCATGCGCGGGGGGGCGTCGGACTTC	CASMRGGASDF
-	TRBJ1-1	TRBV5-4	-	TGTGCCAGCAGCTTGGGAAACAGGATTGAAGCTTTCTTT	CASSLGNRIEAFF
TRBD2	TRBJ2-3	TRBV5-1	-	TGCGCCAGCAGCTTAATTCTAGCGGGGGGGAGAAGCACAGATACGCAGTATTTT	CASSLILAGGRSTDTQYF
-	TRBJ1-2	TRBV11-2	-	TGTGCCAGCAGCTTAGAACGGGGGGCTGGCTACACCTTC	CASSLERGAGYTF
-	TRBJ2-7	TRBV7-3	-	TGTGCCAGCAGCTTATCTGGGGGCCCTTACGAGCAGTACTTC	CASSLSGGPYEQYF
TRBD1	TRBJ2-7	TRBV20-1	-	TGCAGTGCTAGTGTCGGGACAGCCAACTACGAGCAGTACTTC	CSASVGTANYEQYF
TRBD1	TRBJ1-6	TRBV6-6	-	TGTGCCAGCAGTTACCGGGACAGAGAGTCACCCCTCCACTTT	CASSYRDRESPLHF
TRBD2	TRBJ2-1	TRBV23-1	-	TGCGCCAGCGAGCGGGGTCTCTCCTACAATGAGCAGTTCTTC	CASERGLSYNEQFF
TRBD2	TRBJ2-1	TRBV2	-	TGTGCCAGCAGTGAAGTGAGGGGAGCGAGCGGGGGGACCCCCAATGAGCAGTTCTTC	CASSEVRGASGGTPNEQFF
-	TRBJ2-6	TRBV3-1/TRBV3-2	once	TGTGCCAGCAGCCAAGATCACAGGGTAGCCGGGGCCAACGTCCTGACTTTC	CASSQDHRVAGANVLTF
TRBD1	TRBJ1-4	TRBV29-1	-	TGCAGCGTCGCCGACAGGGGCGGTGAAAAACTGTTTTTT	CSVADRGGEKLFF
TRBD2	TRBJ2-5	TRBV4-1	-	TGCGCCAGCAGCCAAGAAGTAGCGGGGGGGCCGGGAGAGACCCAGTACTTC	CASSQEVAGGPGETQYF
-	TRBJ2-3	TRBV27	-	TGTGCCAGCAGTCTCTTAGCGGCAACAGATACGCAGTATTTT	CASSLLAATDTQYF